This T cell receptor beta chain comes out of a study of beta chain features in type 1 diabetes (dated by TCRdb to the late 2010s). The study in broad terms: Patients and healthy donors did not differ in mean age, gender distribution, total cell number or subset yield. Across all samples, fewer than 110,000,000 sorted cells were examined, and cell number per subset correlated strongly with RNA yield. The study compared TCRB repertoires of sorted circulating CD4+ T cell subsets between recently diagnosed type 1 diabetes patients and matched healthy donors. Regulatory and stem cell-like memory subsets were isolated from only 8 patients and roughly 8 healthy donors, whereas naive and central memory subsets came from all 30 or so donors. Here is what the overall study found, with its caveats: In all four CD4+ subsets, TCRB CDR3 length was moderately but significantly shorter in type 1 diabetes patients. Shorter templates might have been favored by PCR, but patient and control samples were amplified and corrected together, so both groups would have been affected equally by any skew. At VDJ recombination sites, patients with type 1 diabetes made fewer insertions and deleted more nucleotides, a pattern implying thymic rearrangement abnormalities. Because the HLA sub-analyses included only small numbers of individuals, any influence of HLA type on TCRB rearrangement was left unresolved. Because cDNA rather than genomic DNA was sequenced, highly expressing activated cells could have been over-represented, although no difference in activation and CD3 levels was found between groups. Naive, central memory and regulatory TCRB repertoires appeared to be more alike among patients than among healthy donors.

This clone was seen a single time. The target of this receptor is not known. Base qualities are not at hand, and no much larger clone is one base apart. From the cysteine up to the phenylalanine, the CDR3 has a length of 15 residues. Just CDR3 DNA is preserved here, 45 bases in frame from base 1. The germline V gene yields SGHRS for CDR1 and YFSETQ for CDR2. Relative to germline, V is 0 bases shorter and J is 2 bases shorter, with 11 bases between their ends. Each donor gave one peripheral blood draw, about 110 mL on average, collected into heparinised tubes. Naive, central memory, regulatory and stem cell-like memory CD4+ T cells were sorted on a BD FACSAria II using a panel including CD45RO, CCR7, CD25, CD127, CD95 and CD27. A purity above 95% was achieved for all sorted populations. PBMCs were isolated immediately by Lymphoprep density gradient centrifugation and stained directly without culture. So that batch effects would be minimized, each experiment stained and sorted samples in pairs, pairing one healthy donor with one patient.

The entire amount of isolated RNA was reverse transcribed using the High Capacity cDNA Reverse Transcription Kit, so the sequenced TCRB transcripts were expressed ones. Deep immunoSEQ sequencing was performed on naive, central memory and regulatory T cell samples, with an average of roughly 3.3 million total reads per sample. Sorted cells were lysed in RLT buffer and RNA was extracted with DNase-treated RNeasy Micro or Mini kits, depending on cell number. Each cell subset was processed separately to prevent cross-contamination, with patient and healthy donor samples processed together. The immunoSEQ multiplex PCR was used to amplify TCRB sequences from cDNA, yielding 87-bp fragments that span the CDR3 region. The amplicons were sequenced using the Illumina HiSeq platform. The study's own analysis went as follows. PCR bias was computationally corrected using synthetic template baselines, reads within Hamming distance 2 were collapsed, and singletons that could not be merged were discarded. Reads were aligned against IMGT so that V, D and J genes, CDR3 length and insertions or deletions at six rearrangement sites could be assigned. Within each subset, clonotype counts were normalized to the number of sorted cells before true diversity and Gini coefficients were calculated with the tcR R package. Repertoire sharing was quantified using the overlap coefficient calculated on TCRB nucleotide sequences. Out-of-frame TCRB sequences from naive cells were analyzed as a proxy for the pre-selection repertoire. The immuneACCESS repertoire file appears here via TCRdb, limited to in-frame rearrangements. These files lack a portion of the clones; in checked studies, under half of the deficit traces to unresolved V genes, and the cause of the others is not known. V, J and clone size were drawn from that table, and D and trimming were deduced from the DNA. The sample yields some 360,000 clones; less than 20% were counted once. Under 0.055% of the sample comes from the top ten.

This TCR derives from a woman younger than 35 in good health. The receptor chain draws on TRBV5-1 and TRBJ2-5; 7 matching bases give a weak D call of TRBD2. The specimen was naive CD4+ T cells from blood. This sample's cell subset or site label indicates: true naive CD4+ T cells. This receptor carries the CDR3 CASSLVGGQQETQYF. The base sequence is TGCGCCAGCAGCTTGGTCGGGGGGCAACAAGAGACCCAGTACTTC.